This passage covers 13 T cell receptor beta chains from one sample sequenced in a study of OX40 agonist ivuxolimab in advanced cancers. Only in-frame clones appear in the TCRdb table, and some are missing; sequencing was by immunoSEQ multiplex PCR. The repertoire holds about 55,000 clones, about 88% seen once, with less than 2% in the top ten. The starting material was CD4+ or CD8+ T cells sorted from blood, obtained in a trial of the OX40 agonist ivuxolimab. These receptors were taken from an adult with an advanced solid tumor such as melanoma, head and neck, liver or kidney cancer.

This clone came up once. The CDR3 region has the DNA TGTGCCAGCAGGTCTCGGGGTGACGAGCAGTACTTC. Protein sequence: CASRSRGDEQYF. The rearrangement uses TRBV6-1 and TRBJ2-7; tentative D call: TRBD2 (5 bases). There are 12 residues in the CDR3. Trimming removed 6 bases from V and 5 bases from J, with 11 bases in between. Germline CDR1 and CDR2: MNHNS and SASEGT.

The rearrangement uses TRBV5-6 and TRBJ2-1, with 15 bases matching TRBD2. Germline lookup yields CDR1 SGHDT and CDR2 YYEEEE. The ends lost 3 bases at V and 2 bases at J; junction bases unmatched: 3. The CDR3 is 17 residues long. CDR3 in amino acids: CASSSRTSGRAYNEQFF. DNA for the CDR3: TGTGCCAGCAGCTCCAGGACTAGCGGGAGGGCCTACAATGAGCAGTTCTTC.

The chain links TRBV30 to TRBJ1-3; TRBD1 might be the D (5 bases). Trimming left V 4 bases short and J 5 bases short, with 15 bases between. The CDR3 contains 14 residues. Per germline, CDR1 GTSNPN and CDR2 SVGIG (reference sequence). For the CDR3, the DNA is TGTGCCTGGACCCCGGGACCCTTTAGAAACACCATATATTTT. It yields the protein CAWTPGPFRNTIYF.

This clone occurred a few times. The J gene is TRBJ1-1, the V gene TRBV30; possibly TRBD1 for D (5 bases). CDR1 and CDR2 from the germline V gene are GTSNPN and SVGIG (reference sequence). The CDR3 consists of 12 residues. The V end lost 0 bases, the J end lost 6 bases, and 8 bases lay between the germline ends. The CDR3 region has the DNA TGTGCCTGGAGTGTACAAGGGGCTGAAGCTTTCTTT. Translation: CAWSVQGAEAFF.

This clone has just a few counts. The J gene is TRBJ1-2, the V gene TRBV11-2; tentative D call: TRBD1 (6 bases). In germline, CDR1 is SGHAT, CDR2 FQNNGV. V lost 0 bases, J lost 2 bases, and 10 bases lay in between. The CDR3 covers 15 residues. Here the CDR3 DNA reads TGTGCCAGCAGCTTAGATCTCACAGGGAACTATGGCTACACCTTC. Amino acids: CASSLDLTGNYGYTF.

The V call is TRBV10-3, the J call TRBJ2-6; D might be TRBD1 or TRBD2, each matching 5 bases. Per the germline V gene, CDR1 is ENHRY and CDR2 is SYGVKD. CDR3 size: 16 residues. V lost 4 bases to trimming and J lost 2 bases, with 12 bases between them. CDR3 sequence: CAISAGAMTGANVLTF. CDR3 coding DNA: TGTGCCATCAGTGCCGGGGCCATGACTGGGGCCAACGTCCTGACTTTC.

This clone was seen a single time. The rearrangement joins TRBV4-2 to TRBJ2-7; 8 nucleotides agree with TRBD2. The CDR3 loop spans 17 amino acids. V dropped 3 bases and J dropped 0; count of bases not matched to a gene: 10. CDR1 is LGHNA, CDR2 YNFKEQ, per germline. Written as DNA, the CDR3 is TGTGCCAGCAGCCACCCCGGGACCGGGACTAGCTCCTACGAGCAGTACTTC. Its protein product is CASSHPGTGTSSYEQYF.

The DNA of the CDR3 is TGTGCCAGCAGTTCTGGACTAGCGGGTCCCCGGGCAGATACGCAGTATTTT. Amino acid sequence: CASSSGLAGPRADTQYF. The V call is TRBV7-2, the J call TRBJ2-3; 11 bases are shared with TRBD2. The ends lost 6 bases at V and 4 bases at J; junction bases unmatched: 12. This CDR3 region has 17 residues. Germline V CDR1 and CDR2: SGHTA, FQGNSA.

CDR3 amino acids: CASSFYRAGDGYTF. The CDR3 region has the DNA TGTGCCAGCAGCTTTTACCGGGCCGGGGATGGCTACACCTTC. The V and J genes are TRBV7-9 and TRBJ1-2; D gene uncertain. Germline V gene lookup returns CDR1 SEHNR and CDR2 FQNEAQ (reference sequence). The CDR3 runs to 14 residues. V was cut by 3 bases and J by 6 bases, with 14 bases left in between.

This sequence joins TRBV6-5 and TRBJ1-1; D call uncertain. The CDR3 has 15 amino acids. Germline V gene sequence: CDR1 MNHEY, CDR2 SVGAGI. The V gene lost 2 bases and the J gene lost 1 base, with 11 bases spanning the gap. CDR3 sequence: CASSYRPSGNTEAFF. CDR3 DNA: TGTGCCAGCAGTTACCGACCCAGCGGGAACACTGAAGCTTTCTTT.

This chain connects TRBV7-3 to TRBJ2-1; 8 positions match TRBD2. Germline V gene sequence: CDR1 SGHTA, CDR2 FQGTGA. The J segment lost 2 bases and the V segment lost 5 bases, leaving 8 bases of the junction unmatched. The CDR3 extends over 16 amino acids. The CDR3 DNA follows: TGTGCCAGCAGCGTCCTAGCGGGCCCCCCCTACAATGAGCAGTTCTTC. The encoded protein is CASSVLAGPPYNEQFF.

J is TRBJ1-5 and V is TRBV4-1; no clear D. Germline V gene data show CDR1 as MGHRA and CDR2 as YSYEKL. The CDR3 extends over 15 amino acids. Trimming took 0 bases from V and 4 from J, leaving 10 bases between them. CDR3 protein: CASSQEWQPNQPQHF. The CDR3 nucleotides read TGCGCCAGCAGCCAAGAATGGCAGCCGAATCAGCCCCAGCATTTT.

V usage is TRBV2 and J usage is TRBJ2-7; 7 nucleotides agree with TRBD2. Germline V gives CDR1 SNHLY, CDR2 FYNNEI. With V trimmed by 7 bases and J by 5 bases, 11 bases remained unmatched. This CDR3 region has 14 residues. This CDR3 reads CASKSLLGGNEQYF. The CDR3 DNA is TGTGCCAGCAAATCCCTTTTGGGGGGGAACGAGCAGTACTTC.